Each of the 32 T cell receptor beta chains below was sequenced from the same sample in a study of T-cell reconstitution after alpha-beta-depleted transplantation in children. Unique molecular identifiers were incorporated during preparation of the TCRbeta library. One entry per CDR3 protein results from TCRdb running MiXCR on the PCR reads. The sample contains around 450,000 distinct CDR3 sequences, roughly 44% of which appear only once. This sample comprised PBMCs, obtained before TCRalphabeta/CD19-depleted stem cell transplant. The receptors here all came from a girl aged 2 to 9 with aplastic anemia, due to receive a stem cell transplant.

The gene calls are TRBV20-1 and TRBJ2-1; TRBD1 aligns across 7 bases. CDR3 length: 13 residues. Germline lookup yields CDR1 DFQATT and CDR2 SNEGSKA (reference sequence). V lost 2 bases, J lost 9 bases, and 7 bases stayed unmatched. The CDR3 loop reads CSARPTGAGEQFF. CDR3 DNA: TGCAGTGCTAGACCTACAGGGGCCGGTGAGCAGTTCTTC.

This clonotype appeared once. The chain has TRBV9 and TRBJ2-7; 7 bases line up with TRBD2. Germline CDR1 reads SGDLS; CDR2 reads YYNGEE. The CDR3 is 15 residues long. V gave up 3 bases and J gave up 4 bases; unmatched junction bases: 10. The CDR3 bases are TGTGCCAGCAGCGGGGCCGGGACTACGGTGTACGAGCAGTACTTC. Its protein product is CASSGAGTTVYEQYF.

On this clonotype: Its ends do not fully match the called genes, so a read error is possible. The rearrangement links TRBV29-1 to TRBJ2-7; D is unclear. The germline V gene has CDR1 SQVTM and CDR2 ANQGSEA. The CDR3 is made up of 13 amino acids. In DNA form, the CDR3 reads TGCAGCGTTGACTCGGACGTCTCCCACGAGCAGTACTTC. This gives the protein CSVDSDVSHEQYF.

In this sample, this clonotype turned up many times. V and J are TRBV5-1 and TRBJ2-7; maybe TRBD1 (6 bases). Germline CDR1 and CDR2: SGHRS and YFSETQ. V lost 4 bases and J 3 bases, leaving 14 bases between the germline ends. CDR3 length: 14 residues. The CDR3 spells CASSTRDTHYEQYF. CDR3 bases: TGCGCCAGCAGCACCCGGGACACTCACTACGAGCAGTACTTC.

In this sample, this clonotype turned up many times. CDR3 DNA sequence: TGCGCCATGGGGACAGAAAATCAGCCCCAGCATTTT. As protein: CAMGTENQPQHF. The V gene is TRBV10-2, the J gene TRBJ1-5; 7 bases match TRBD1. Unmatched junction bases numbered 4, after V lost 10 bases and J lost 4 bases. CDR1 WSHSY and CDR2 SAAADI come from the germline V gene. This CDR3 region has 12 residues.

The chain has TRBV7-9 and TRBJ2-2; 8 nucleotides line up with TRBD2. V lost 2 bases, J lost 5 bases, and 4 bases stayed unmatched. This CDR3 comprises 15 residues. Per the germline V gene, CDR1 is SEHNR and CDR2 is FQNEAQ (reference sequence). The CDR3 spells CASSLPREGTGELFF. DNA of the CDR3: TGTGCCAGCAGCTTACCACGGGAGGGGACCGGGGAGCTGTTTTTT.

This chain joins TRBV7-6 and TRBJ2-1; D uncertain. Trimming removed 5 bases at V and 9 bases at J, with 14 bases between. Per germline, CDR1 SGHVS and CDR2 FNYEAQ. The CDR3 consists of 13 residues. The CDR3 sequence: CASSPPWGREQFF. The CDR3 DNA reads TGTGCCAGCAGCCCCCCGTGGGGTCGTGAGCAGTTCTTC.

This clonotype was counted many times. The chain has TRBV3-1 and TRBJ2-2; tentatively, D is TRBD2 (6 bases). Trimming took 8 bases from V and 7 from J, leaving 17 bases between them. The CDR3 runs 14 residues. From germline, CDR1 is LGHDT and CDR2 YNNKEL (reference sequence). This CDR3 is CASSPASEIGELFF. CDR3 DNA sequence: TGTGCCAGCTCCCCGGCTAGCGAAATCGGGGAGCTGTTTTTT.

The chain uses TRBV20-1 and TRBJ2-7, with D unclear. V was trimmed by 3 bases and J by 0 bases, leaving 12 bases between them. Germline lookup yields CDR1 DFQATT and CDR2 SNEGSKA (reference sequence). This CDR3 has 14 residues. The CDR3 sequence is CSASPESSSYEQYF. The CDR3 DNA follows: TGCAGTGCTAGCCCGGAATCGAGCTCCTACGAGCAGTACTTC.

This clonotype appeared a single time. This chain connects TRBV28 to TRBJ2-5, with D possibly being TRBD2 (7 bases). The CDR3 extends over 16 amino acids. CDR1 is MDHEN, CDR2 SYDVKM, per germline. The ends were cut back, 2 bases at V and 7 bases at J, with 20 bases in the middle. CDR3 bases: TGTGCCAGCAGTTTACGGGGAGGGGGGCTCGAGGGGACCCAGTACTTC. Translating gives CASSLRGGGLEGTQYF.

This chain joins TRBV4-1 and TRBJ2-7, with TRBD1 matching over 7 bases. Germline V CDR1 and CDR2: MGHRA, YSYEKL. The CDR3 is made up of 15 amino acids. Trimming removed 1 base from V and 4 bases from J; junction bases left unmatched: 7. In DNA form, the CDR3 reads TGCGCCAGCAGCCAAGTACAGGGGTCGCCGTACGAGCAGTACTTC. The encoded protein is CASSQVQGSPYEQYF.

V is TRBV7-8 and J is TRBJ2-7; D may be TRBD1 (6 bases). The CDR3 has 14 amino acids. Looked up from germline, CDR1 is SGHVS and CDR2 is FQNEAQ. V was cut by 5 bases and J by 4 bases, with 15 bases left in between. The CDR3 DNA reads TGTGCCAGCAGCCCAAACAGGGTGACTTACGAGCAGTACTTC. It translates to CASSPNRVTYEQYF.

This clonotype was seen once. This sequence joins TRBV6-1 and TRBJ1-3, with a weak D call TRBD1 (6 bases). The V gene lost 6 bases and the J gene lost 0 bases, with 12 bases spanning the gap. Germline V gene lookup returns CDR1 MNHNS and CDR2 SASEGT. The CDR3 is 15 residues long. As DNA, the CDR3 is TGTGCCAGCAGCACAGACAGGAGCTCTGGAAACACCATATATTTT. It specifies CASSTDRSSGNTIYF.

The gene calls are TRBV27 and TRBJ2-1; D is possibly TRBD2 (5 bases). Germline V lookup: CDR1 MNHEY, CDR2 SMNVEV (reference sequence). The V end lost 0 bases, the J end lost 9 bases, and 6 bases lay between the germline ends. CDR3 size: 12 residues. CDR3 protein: CASSLSRAEQFF. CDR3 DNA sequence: TGTGCCAGCAGTTTATCGAGGGCTGAGCAGTTCTTC.

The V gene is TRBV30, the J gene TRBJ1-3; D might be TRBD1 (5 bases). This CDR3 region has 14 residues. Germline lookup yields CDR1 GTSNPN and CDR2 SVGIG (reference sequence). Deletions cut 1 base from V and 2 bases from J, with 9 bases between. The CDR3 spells CAWSAGTAGNTIYF. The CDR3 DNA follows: TGTGCCTGGAGTGCAGGGACCGCTGGAAACACCATATATTTT.

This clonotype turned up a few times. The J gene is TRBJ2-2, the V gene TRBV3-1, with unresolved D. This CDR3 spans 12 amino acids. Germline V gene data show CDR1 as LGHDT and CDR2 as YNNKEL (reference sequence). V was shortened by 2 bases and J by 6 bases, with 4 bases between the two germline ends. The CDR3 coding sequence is TGTGCCAGCAGCCAATGGGCCGGGGAGCTGTTTTTT. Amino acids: CASSQWAGELFF.

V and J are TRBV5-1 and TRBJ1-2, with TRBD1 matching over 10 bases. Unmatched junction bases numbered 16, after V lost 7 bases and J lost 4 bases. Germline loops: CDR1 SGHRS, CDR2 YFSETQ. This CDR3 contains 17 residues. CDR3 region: CASGDRGPYTLVYGYTF. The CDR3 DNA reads TGCGCCAGCGGTGACAGGGGGCCCTACACCCTCGTCTATGGCTACACCTTC.

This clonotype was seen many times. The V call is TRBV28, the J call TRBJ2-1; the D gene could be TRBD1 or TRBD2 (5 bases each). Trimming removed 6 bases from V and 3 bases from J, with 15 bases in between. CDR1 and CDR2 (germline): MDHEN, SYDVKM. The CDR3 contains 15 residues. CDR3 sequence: CASSSGTVVYNEQFF. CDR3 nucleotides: TGTGCCAGCAGCTCCGGGACGGTGGTCTACAATGAGCAGTTCTTC.

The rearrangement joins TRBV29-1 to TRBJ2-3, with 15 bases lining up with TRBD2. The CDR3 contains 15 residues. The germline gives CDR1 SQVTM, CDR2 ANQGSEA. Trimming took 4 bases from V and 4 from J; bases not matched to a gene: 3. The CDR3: CSVAGLAGGPDTQYF. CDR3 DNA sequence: TGCAGCGTTGCAGGACTAGCGGGAGGGCCAGATACGCAGTATTTT.

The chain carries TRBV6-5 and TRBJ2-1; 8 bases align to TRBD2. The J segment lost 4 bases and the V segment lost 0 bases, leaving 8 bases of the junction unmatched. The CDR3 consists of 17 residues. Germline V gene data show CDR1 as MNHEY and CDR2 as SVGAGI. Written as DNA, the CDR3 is TGTGCCAGCAGTTACTCGAGGTCGGGGGGGGAATACAATGAGCAGTTCTTC. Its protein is CASSYSRSGGEYNEQFF.

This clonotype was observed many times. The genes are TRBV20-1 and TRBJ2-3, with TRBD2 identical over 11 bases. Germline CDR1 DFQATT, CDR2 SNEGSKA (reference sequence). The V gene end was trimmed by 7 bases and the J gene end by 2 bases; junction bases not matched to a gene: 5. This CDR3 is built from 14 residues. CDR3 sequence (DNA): TGCAGTGTCGCGACTAGCGGGACCACAGATACGCAGTATTTT. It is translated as CSVATSGTTDTQYF.

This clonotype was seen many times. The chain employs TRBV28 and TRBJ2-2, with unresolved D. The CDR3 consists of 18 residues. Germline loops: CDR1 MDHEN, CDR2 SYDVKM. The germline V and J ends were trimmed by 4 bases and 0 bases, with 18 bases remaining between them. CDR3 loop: CASSSARGRVANTGELFF. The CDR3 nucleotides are TGTGCCAGCAGTTCCGCCCGCGGTCGGGTCGCGAACACCGGGGAGCTGTTTTTT. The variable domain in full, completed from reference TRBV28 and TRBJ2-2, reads DVKVTQSSRYLVKRTGEKVFLECVQDMDHENMFWYRQDPGLGLRLIYFSYDVKMKEKGDIPEGYSVSREKKERFSLILESASTNQTSMYLCASSSARGRVANTGELFFGEGSRLTVL.

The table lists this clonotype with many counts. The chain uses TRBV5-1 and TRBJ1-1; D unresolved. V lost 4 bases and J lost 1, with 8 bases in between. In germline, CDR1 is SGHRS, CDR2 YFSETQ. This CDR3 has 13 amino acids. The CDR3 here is CASSPDGNTEAFF. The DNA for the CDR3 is TGCGCCAGCAGCCCGGATGGGAACACTGAAGCTTTCTTT.

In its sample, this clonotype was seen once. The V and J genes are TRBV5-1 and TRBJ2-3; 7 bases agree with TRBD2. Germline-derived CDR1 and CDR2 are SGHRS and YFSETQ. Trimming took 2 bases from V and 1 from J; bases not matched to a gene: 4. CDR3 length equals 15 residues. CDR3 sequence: CASSFAGDGTDTQYF. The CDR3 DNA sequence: TGCGCCAGCAGCTTTGCGGGGGATGGCACAGATACGCAGTATTTT.

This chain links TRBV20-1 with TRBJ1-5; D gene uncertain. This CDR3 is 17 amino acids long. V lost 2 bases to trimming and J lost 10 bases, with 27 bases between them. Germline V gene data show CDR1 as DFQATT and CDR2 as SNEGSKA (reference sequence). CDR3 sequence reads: CSARPGEGRGSNYPQHF. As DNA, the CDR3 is TGCAGTGCTAGACCTGGTGAGGGCCGAGGCAGCAATTACCCCCAGCATTTT.

DNA of the CDR3: TGTGCCAGCAGCTCCCATGGGGGTTGGGGAGAGACCCAGTACTTC. This translates into CASSSHGGWGETQYF. The J gene is TRBJ2-5, the V gene TRBV13; D may correspond to TRBD1 or TRBD2 (5 bases each). V gave up 4 bases and J gave up 4 bases, with 16 bases separating them. This CDR3 has 15 residues. CDR1 and CDR2 from the germline V gene are PRHDT and FYEKMQ (reference sequence).

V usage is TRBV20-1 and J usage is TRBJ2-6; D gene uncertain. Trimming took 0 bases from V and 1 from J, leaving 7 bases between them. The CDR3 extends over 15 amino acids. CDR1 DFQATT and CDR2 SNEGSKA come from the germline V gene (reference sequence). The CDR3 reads CSARDGNSGANVLTF. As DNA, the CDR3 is TGCAGTGCTAGAGATGGCAATTCTGGGGCCAACGTCCTGACTTTC.

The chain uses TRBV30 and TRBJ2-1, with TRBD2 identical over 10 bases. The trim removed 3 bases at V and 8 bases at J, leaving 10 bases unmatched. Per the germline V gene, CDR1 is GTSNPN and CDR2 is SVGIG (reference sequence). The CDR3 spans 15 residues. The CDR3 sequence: CAWRLGLAGVDEQFF. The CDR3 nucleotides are TGTGCCTGGAGGCTGGGCCTAGCGGGAGTGGATGAGCAGTTCTTC.

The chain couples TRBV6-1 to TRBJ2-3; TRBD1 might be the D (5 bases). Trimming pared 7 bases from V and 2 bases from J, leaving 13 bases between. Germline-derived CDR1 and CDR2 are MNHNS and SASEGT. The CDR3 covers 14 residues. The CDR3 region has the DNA TGTGCCAGCACCAAAGCTGGGGCCACAGATACGCAGTATTTT. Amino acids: CASTKAGATDTQYF.

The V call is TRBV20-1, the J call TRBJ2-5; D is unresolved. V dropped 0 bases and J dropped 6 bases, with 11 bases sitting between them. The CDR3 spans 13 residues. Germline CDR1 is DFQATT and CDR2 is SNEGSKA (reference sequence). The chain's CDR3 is CSARDQSPQTQYF. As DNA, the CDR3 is TGCAGTGCTAGAGATCAATCCCCTCAGACCCAGTACTTC.

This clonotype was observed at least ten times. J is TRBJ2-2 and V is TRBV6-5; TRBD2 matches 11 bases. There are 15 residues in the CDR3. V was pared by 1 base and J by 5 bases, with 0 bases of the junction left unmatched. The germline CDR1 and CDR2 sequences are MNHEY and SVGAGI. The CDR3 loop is CASSYLAGGTGELFF. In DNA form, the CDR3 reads TGTGCCAGCAGTTACTTAGCGGGAGGGACCGGGGAGCTGTTTTTT.

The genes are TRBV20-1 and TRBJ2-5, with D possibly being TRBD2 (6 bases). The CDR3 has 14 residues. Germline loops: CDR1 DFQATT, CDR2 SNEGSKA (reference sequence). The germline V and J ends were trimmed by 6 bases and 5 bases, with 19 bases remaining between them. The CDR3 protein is CSAPLGGSGETQYF. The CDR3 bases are TGCAGTGCCCCCCTGGGGGGTTCCGGTGAGACCCAGTACTTC.